The T cell receptor (beta chain) described here comes from a study of T cell responses to AZD1222 COVID-19 vaccine. Overall study: Investigators merged groups given second doses at roughly 4 or roughly 12 weeks.

The V and J ends lost 6 bases and 0 bases respectively, with 12 bases between them. The CDR3 consists of 15 residues. Per germline, CDR1 MRHNA and CDR2 SNTAGT. Study results and limitations: Mapped onto spike, vaccine-associated CD4 TCRs spanned it and were dominant at 160-218 and 743-854. White British ancestry dominated among donors, who included more females, and clonal diversity was possibly underestimated.

With regard to this clone: No antigen is known for it.

Profiling relied on immunoSEQ multiplex PCR, and the TCRdb table lists in-frame clones only, not all of them. The table has 150,000 to 200,000 clones, more than 80% seen once. The chain uses TRBV6-4 and TRBJ1-3; no firm D call. The input for sequencing was peripheral blood, taken on day 0 of AZD1222 vaccination. The receptor's source is an adult in good health. CDR3 in DNA: TGTGCCAGCAGCCCCCACCCCAGCTCTGGAAACACCATATATTTT. This translates into CASSPHPSSGNTIYF.